This T cell receptor (beta chain) was captured in a study of cytomegalovirus exposure and HLA in healthy donors (dated by TCRdb to the late 2010s). In the study overall: An earlier analysis of approximately 600 of the donors reported about 250 Gb of sequence data and around 120 million unique TCR beta sequences from 150 million to 200 million T cells. An early release that covered roughly 600 HLA-typed donors contained 300 to 350 gigabases of sequencing data and some 87 million unique TCR sequences. Of the 398 genotyped donors, roughly 80% were placed in the genetic ancestry cluster associated with self-reported Caucasian donors. The study was designed to test whether signatures of past pathogen exposure could be identified by cataloging public T cell receptors. The T cell repertoires of 550 to 850 subjects were profiled by immunosequencing and related to cytomegalovirus serostatus. In addition to the first cohort of around 670 subjects, a separate validation cohort of 120 different subjects was used. High-throughput TCR immunosequencing, statistical association of individual TCRs with disease status, and machine learning were combined to predict cytomegalovirus infection status. In a later analysis, previously published TCR beta repertoires from 670 or so donors were re-analyzed and high-resolution HLA genotyping was added so that TCR occurrence patterns could be studied. Rather than using new phenotypic data, the later analysis identified candidate immune exposures from TCR beta sequences and from how often those sequences occurred across donors. An earlier analysis of 500 to 650 of the donors applied high-throughput TCR beta sequencing to assess whether each TCR beta V gene segment acted as functional or pseudogenic. Donor age, sex, ethnicity and CMV serostatus were compiled together with the repertoire data. In a later genetic analysis, genome-wide SNP genotypes for 398 of the 666 donors were used, and that subset was treated as a discovery cohort. Every discovery cohort repertoire had been produced on one sequencing platform. Class I and class II HLA loci were covered by the typing at four-digit resolution. Typing coverage differed by locus: A, B, C, DRB1 and DQB1 were typed in roughly 620-630 donors, DQA1 in approximately 520, DPA1 in nearly 610, and DPB1 in approximately 450. A few DR-DQ haplotypes were treated as single units for association and clustering because of strong linkage in the cohort. Among some 400 genotyped donors of the cohort, an average of about 240,000 unique TCR beta nucleotide sequences was sequenced per donor, of which about 18% were non-productive. The paper's findings and limits, for the study overall: In vitro tests confirmed that a few of the cytomegalovirus-associated TCR beta chains recognize cytomegalovirus antigens. Presence/absence analyses assumed roughly uniform sequencing depth across donors, an assumption that may not hold. A further reported finding was that TCR beta sequences accurately predicted the HLA-A and HLA-B alleles for most subjects in the first cohort. In a later genetic analysis, a missense DCLRE1C variant was associated with V-gene and J-gene trimming of TCR beta chains, and the association was replicated in an independent cohort. In a later analysis, 16,951 TCR beta sequences were associated with specific HLA alleles at a false discovery rate of 0.05. In both the original and validation cohorts, the classifier was reported to diagnose cytomegalovirus status with high specificity and sensitivity. In a later analysis, HLA-associated TCR beta chains were found to be more clonally expanded and to have lower generation probabilities than equally common non-associated chains. Because HLA typing was missing for some donors at each locus, association tests included only the typed subset. Because counts were too low, fewer than 20 rarely observed V segments, including chromosome 9 orphons, were excluded from the earlier analysis of some 540 of the donors. Assigning TCR associations to individual alleles was difficult when HLA alleles, especially DR and DQ, strongly co-occurred. Most TCR sequences were observed very rarely across donors, whereas some public TCRs were present in many individuals. Broadly in line with IMGT annotations, most TCR beta V segments showed up in productive rearrangements about 87% or about 30% of the time in an earlier analysis of 450 to 750 of the donors. Immune exposure information for the cohort was limited to CMV serostatus. In a later analysis, most CMV-associated TCR beta chains were found to appear HLA-restricted, with HLA associations seemingly driven largely by CMV exposure. The authors suggested that the approach could potentially be generalized to other disease states and immunological phenotypes. The cohort was sequenced for TCR beta chains only, and without alpha or paired-chain data the features that could be detected were limited. A later analysis found that TCR association rates varied across HLA loci, with DRB1 alleles showing the most associated TCRs and HLA-C alleles the fewest. Linkage disequilibrium might explain the correlated functional status among segregating V segments, but an unknown experimental factor could not be ruled out. The study gave a list of 150 to 200 TCR beta chains associated with cytomegalovirus. According to a later analysis, parvovirus B19, influenza, CMV and Epstein-Barr virus appeared linked to several top co-occurrence clusters. A cluster of highly shared sequence variants was judged likely to be a technical artifact of the sequencing pipeline. A later genetic analysis reported fewer N-insertions in productive TCRs among donors in an Asian-associated ancestry cluster than the approximately 700-donor mean. Some IMGT-functional V segments, including TRBV6-2 and TRBV6-3, could not be told apart with the 87-base-pair reads, so those segments were excluded.

This clone was detected only a few times. The specificity of this receptor is unknown. No much larger clonotype is one base removed from it; base qualities were not supplied. The CDR3 goes from the cysteine to the phenylalanine over 17 residues. Only the CDR3 DNA is retained, 51 bases long and in frame from the first base. In the germline V gene, CDR1 corresponds to SGHVS and CDR2 to FNYEAQ. V is pruned by 1 base and J by 0 bases, leaving 8 bases of the junction without a gene match. The cohort comprised some 730 healthy bone marrow donors. Cohort members were all nominally healthy when sampled, although unrecorded immune exposures were likely present. The donor was CMV seropositive and was included in the group of 250 to 300 seropositive cohort members. Each donor provided a peripheral blood sample, and peripheral blood mononuclear cells were used for TCR beta sequencing. The Qiagen DNeasy Blood Extraction Kit was used to extract genomic DNA from the blood cell samples.

The method was the immunoSEQ multiplex PCR assay. The multiplex PCR relied on a mix of 60 forward primers for TCR Vbeta segments and 13 reverse primers for TCR Jbeta segments. The CDR3 region of rearranged TCR beta genes was amplified from genomic DNA by a multiplex PCR assay. The amplified TCR beta libraries were sequenced on the Illumina HiSeq System as 87-base-pair reads. The authors' pipeline ran thus. Across the 640 or so repertoires, a later analysis counted around 80 million unique TCR beta chains, 9.5 million to 13 million of which were shared by at least two donors. A nearest-neighbor algorithm error-corrected the raw reads and collapsed the reads into unique sequences, merging closely related sequences to remove PCR and sequencing errors. To assign V, D and J gene segments, CDR3 sequences were aligned to IMGT reference sequences. Each retained sequence needed at least a six-nucleotide match to both a V gene segment and a J gene segment. A rearrangement counted as productive if the CDR3 had no stop codons and remained in frame with V and J, and every other rearrangement counted as non-productive. CDR3 was defined according to IMGT convention as the region running from the second conserved V-encoded cysteine to the conserved J-encoded phenylalanine. In an earlier analysis of around 640 of the donors, sequences lacking an unambiguous match to a single V gene segment were excluded. In an earlier analysis of some 590 of the donors, V segments were called functional above 56.7% productive rearrangements and were called segregating when the between-donor standard deviation exceeded 5%. To diagnose cytomegalovirus status from the catalog of TCR beta chain sequences, a statistical classification framework was built. In a later analysis, TCR nucleotide sequences were compared against IMGT/GENE-DB human TR gene sequences so that V and J genes could be assigned. A later analysis assigned CDR3 sequences and most-parsimonious VDJ recombination scenarios with the TCRdist pipeline. A later analysis defined each TCR beta chain by its CDR3 amino acid sequence plus V-gene family, and excluded reads lacking a unique V-gene family. To address suspected cross-contamination and a sequencing artifact, a later analysis removed around 600 highly shared, low-generation-probability nucleotide sequences. In a later analysis, a clonal expansion index was calculated for each public chain from normalized within-repertoire ranks of inferred template counts. Generation probabilities in a later analysis came from a VDJ recombination model fitted to out-of-frame rearrangements, and those results were checked against IGoR. In a later analysis, TCR-TCR, TCR-HLA and TCR-CMV co-occurrence was scored with hypergeometric tests, and a repertoire-size bias correction was applied to TCR pairs. False discovery rates were estimated in a later analysis by permuting HLA or CMV assignments 20 times. A later analysis grouped co-occurring TCRs with DBSCAN, adding TCRdist sequence similarity when clustering within HLA-allele-positive subsets. Repertoires with fewer than 30,000 or more than 120,000 public chains were left out of co-occurrence clustering, as were about five repertoires with anomalous nucleotide sharing. The clones in this table, taken by TCRdb from immuneACCESS, are in-frame only. Not every clone is retained; where verified, under half of the shortfall comes from an unresolved V gene, and the cause of the rest is unknown. From that table come the V and J calls and clone size; the DNA was used to work out D and trimming. Across this sample there are roughly 170,000 clones, with around 80% seen only once. Of the sample, 4.5% to 5.5% is held by the ten largest clones.

The receptor's source is a woman aged 45-60 years in good health and CMV-seropositive. The sequence is built from TRBV7-6 and TRBJ2-5; 7 nucleotides in the junction match TRBD2. The sequencing sample was made of PBMCs. The CDR3 loop reads CASSLVPGGGYQETQYF. In nucleotide form, the sequence is TGTGCCAGCAGCTTAGTTCCCGGCGGGGGATACCAAGAGACCCAGTACTTC.